A selection of T cell receptor beta chains follows, all from one sample in a study of response to subunit inactivated influenza vaccine. MiXCR, run by TCRdb on the RT-PCR reads, gives a single entry per CDR3 protein. Of 500,000 to 600,000 distinct CDR3 sequences listed, less than 8% are singletons. The sequences come from PBMCs from blood, collected about 24 months after vaccination. Every receptor here comes from a man between 50 and 69 years old who received an inactivated influenza vaccine. Each CDR3 is given with its conserved first and last residue. Fields, in order: clone size, D gene, V gene, J gene, CDR3 DNA, CDR3 protein. D genes are given only for firm matches. Size is omitted from some rows. Given values are once, few, many or a class for expanded clones.

clone size: NA; D gene: NA; V gene: TRBV6-6; J gene: TRBJ1-4; CDR3 DNA: TGTGCCAGCAGTTACGAGGGGAGGGCATTACTTTTT; CDR3 protein: CASSYEGRALLF
clone size: few; D gene: TRBD1; V gene: TRBV5-6; J gene: TRBJ1-1; CDR3 DNA: TGTGCCAGCAGCTCCTCGGGACAGACCATGAACACTGAAGCTTTCTTT; CDR3 protein: CASSSSGQTMNTEAFF
clone size: few; D gene: NA; V gene: TRBV12-3/TRBV12-4; J gene: TRBJ2-4; CDR3 DNA: TGTGCCAGCAGGAAGACAGGAGCCAAAAACATTCAGTACTTC; CDR3 protein: CASRKTGAKNIQYF
clone size: many; D gene: NA; V gene: TRBV12-3/TRBV12-4; J gene: TRBJ2-1; CDR3 DNA: TGTGCCAGCAGTTTCGGGCAGGGACGATCCTACAATGAGCAGTTCTTC; CDR3 protein: CASSFGQGRSYNEQFF
clone size: few; D gene: NA; V gene: TRBV19; J gene: TRBJ1-5; CDR3 DNA: TGTGCCAGTAGTCCTGGGGGACGGACCCATCAGCCCCAGCATTTT; CDR3 protein: CASSPGGRTHQPQHF
clone size: NA; D gene: TRBD1; V gene: TRBV6-5; J gene: TRBJ1-6; CDR3 DNA: TGTGCCAGCAGTTACCCTACGACGGACAGGGGTAATTCACCCCTCCACTTT; CDR3 protein: CASSYPTTDRGNSPLHF
clone size: NA; D gene: NA; V gene: TRBV11-2; J gene: TRBJ2-7; CDR3 DNA: TGTGCCAGCAGCTTAGGGCTAAACAGGGATTCCTACGAGCAGTACTTC; CDR3 protein: CASSLGLNRDSYEQYF
clone size: few; D gene: NA; V gene: TRBV29-1; J gene: TRBJ2-1; CDR3 DNA: TGCAGCGTTGAGCGGGGGCTCTACAATGAGCAGTTCTTC; CDR3 protein: CSVERGLYNEQFF
clone size: many; D gene: TRBD1; V gene: TRBV6-5; J gene: TRBJ1-4; CDR3 DNA: TGTGCCAGCAGTTACCGACAGGGTGGGGATGAAAAACTGTTTTTT; CDR3 protein: CASSYRQGGDEKLFF
clone size: NA; D gene: TRBD2; V gene: TRBV29-1; J gene: TRBJ2-5; CDR3 DNA: TGCAGCGTTAGCTTCGGGACTAGCGTTACTGAGACCCAGTACTTC; CDR3 protein: CSVSFGTSVTETQYF